The 24 T cell receptor beta chains listed next were all sequenced from one sample in a study of cytomegalovirus exposure and HLA in healthy donors. Sequenced by immunoSEQ multiplex PCR; TCRdb stores in-frame clones only, minus some. The repertoire holds a few hundred thousand clones, with roughly 86% as singletons. The specimen sequenced was PBMCs. These receptors were taken from a man aged 25 to 40 in good health and CMV-seronegative.

The V call is TRBV6-5, the J call TRBJ1-6, with TRBD1 identical over 7 bases. This CDR3 has 13 amino acids. V shed 7 bases and J 7 bases; nucleotides not matched to a gene: 4. Germline-derived CDR1 and CDR2 are MNHEY and SVGAGI. The CDR3 protein is CASNPTGNSPLHF. CDR3 coding DNA: TGTGCCAGCAATCCGACAGGGAATTCACCCCTCCACTTT.

The rearrangement joins TRBV27 to TRBJ1-2; D unresolved. This CDR3 spans 13 amino acids. Germline loops: CDR1 MNHEY, CDR2 SMNVEV (reference sequence). Trimming left V 7 bases short and J 1 base short, with 10 bases between. CDR3 nucleotide sequence: TGTGCCAGCACCTCCTACCTTAACTATGGCTACACCTTC. It yields the protein CASTSYLNYGYTF.

J is TRBJ2-7 and V is TRBV7-8; TRBD1 aligns across 12 bases. The trim removed 0 bases at V and 0 bases at J, leaving 3 bases unmatched. Germline-derived CDR1 and CDR2 are SGHVS and FQNEAQ. CDR3 length: 17 amino acids. CDR3 sequence reads: CASSLAGQGANSYEQYF. The CDR3 DNA reads TGTGCCAGCAGCTTAGCGGGACAGGGGGCCAACTCCTACGAGCAGTACTTC.

This chain links TRBV13 with TRBJ2-6; D uncertain. CDR1 is PRHDT and CDR2 is FYEKMQ in the germline V gene (reference sequence). V was clipped by 3 bases and J by 0 bases, with 9 bases between them. CDR3 length: 16 amino acids. The CDR3 here is CASSFTDPSGANVLTF. DNA of the CDR3: TGTGCCAGCAGCTTCACAGATCCCTCTGGGGCCAACGTCCTGACTTTC.

The chain employs TRBV30 and TRBJ1-6, with a tentative D call TRBD1 (5 bases). V lost 3 bases to trimming and J lost 2 bases, with 11 bases between them. This CDR3 spans 15 amino acids. Germline CDR1 GTSNPN, CDR2 SVGIG (reference sequence). The CDR3 is CAWRPGTPYNSPLHF. CDR3 sequence (DNA): TGTGCCTGGAGGCCAGGGACTCCCTATAATTCACCCCTCCACTTT.

This rearrangement joins TRBV14 to TRBJ1-2; D call uncertain. The ends were cut back, 0 bases at V and 5 bases at J, with 13 bases in the middle. Germline-derived CDR1 and CDR2 are SGHDN and FVKESK. The CDR3 has 15 amino acids. The DNA for the CDR3 is TGTGCCAGCAGCCAAGATCGAAGGCCGGGGTATGGCTACACCTTC. Translation gives CASSQDRRPGYGYTF.

The chain combines TRBV10-2 with TRBJ1-2; the D is unclear. CDR3 size: 13 residues. In germline, CDR1 is WSHSY, CDR2 SAAADI. The V end was cut by 4 bases, the J end by 5 bases, with 11 bases between. CDR3 protein: CASSVMLLYGYTF. CDR3 DNA sequence: TGCGCCAGCAGTGTGATGTTACTGTATGGCTACACCTTC.

The gene calls are TRBV6-5 and TRBJ1-2, with 8 bases identical to TRBD1. The junction had 5 bases not matched to a gene; V was cut back by 2 bases and J by 0 bases. This CDR3 has 16 residues. Germline V gene lookup returns CDR1 MNHEY and CDR2 SVGAGI. CDR3 in amino acids: CASSYEWTGTNYGYTF. In nucleotides, the CDR3 is TGTGCCAGCAGTTACGAATGGACAGGGACTAACTATGGCTACACCTTC.

The chain employs TRBV2 and TRBJ2-7, with a weak D call TRBD1 (6 bases). Between the trimmed V and J ends, which lost 5 bases and 11 bases, there was a span of 13 bases. Germline assignment: CDR1 SNHLY and CDR2 FYNNEI. This CDR3 is built from 11 residues. The CDR3 reads CASSLGQKEYF. CDR3 in DNA: TGTGCCAGCAGTCTCGGACAGAAGGAGTACTTC. Looking up the rest from reference TRBV2 and TRBJ2-7 gives the full variable domain: EPEVTQTPSHQVTQMGQEVILRCVPISNHLYFYWYRQILGQKVEFLVSFYNNEISEKSEIFDDQFSVERPDGSNFTLKIRSTKLEDSAMYFCASSLGQKEYFGPGTRLTVT.

The chain couples TRBV5-6 to TRBJ2-7, with D uncertain. Trimming removed 4 bases from V and 0 bases from J, with 8 bases in between. Germline values: CDR1 SGHDT, CDR2 YYEEEE. This CDR3 comprises 13 residues. DNA of the CDR3: TGTGCCAGCAGCCCTTGGAGCTCCTACGAGCAGTACTTC. It is translated as CASSPWSSYEQYF.

V usage is TRBV19 and J usage is TRBJ1-4, with a possible D match to TRBD1 (6 bases). Trimming pared 5 bases from V and 5 bases from J, leaving 12 bases between. The germline V gene encodes CDR1 LNHDA and CDR2 SQIVND (reference sequence). CDR3 size: 14 residues. The CDR3 coding sequence is TGTGCCAGTAGTCGGGGGGCTCTCAATGAAAAACTGTTTTTT. The encoded protein is CASSRGALNEKLFF.

The rearrangement joins TRBV5-1 to TRBJ1-2; TRBD1 is a possible D gene (6 bases). The germline gives CDR1 SGHRS, CDR2 YFSETQ. V was clipped by 3 bases and J by 0 bases, with 9 bases between them. The CDR3 loop spans 14 amino acids. The DNA of the CDR3 is TGCGCCAGCAGCTCCGGACAGCCTAACTATGGCTACACCTTC. Protein sequence: CASSSGQPNYGYTF.

The J gene is TRBJ1-2, the V gene TRBV9; D possibly corresponds to TRBD1 (6 bases). Germline V gives CDR1 SGDLS, CDR2 YYNGEE. V was clipped by 0 bases and J by 4 bases, with 13 bases between them. The CDR3 is 15 residues long. CDR3 nucleotide sequence: TGTGCCAGCAGCGTAGGGCCAGGGGCAAGCTATGGCTACACCTTC. It yields the protein CASSVGPGASYGYTF.

This chain uses TRBV11-3 with TRBJ2-3; 7 bases map to TRBD1. J lost 7 bases, V lost 4 bases, and 8 bases had no gene match. CDR1 and CDR2 (germline): SGHNT, YENEEA. The CDR3 consists of 14 residues. CDR3 in DNA: TGTGCCAGCAGCTCCCCAGGGGGTGGGCATACGCAGTATTTT. Translated, it gives CASSSPGGGHTQYF.

This clone was counted a few times. Other DNA sequences of this sample code for an identical CDR3. The rearrangement uses TRBV30 and TRBJ1-5; no clear D. Germline CDR1 and CDR2: GTSNPN and SVGIG (reference sequence). The CDR3 totals 14 residues. Between the trimmed V and J ends, which lost 0 bases and 7 bases, there was a span of 13 bases. The DNA of the CDR3 is TGTGCCTGGAGTGTAGGGCAAGGAGGCCAGCCCCAGCATTTT. As protein: CAWSVGQGGQPQHF.

The V call is TRBV7-9, the J call TRBJ1-2; tentatively, D is TRBD1 (6 bases). V lost 5 bases and J lost 0, with 13 bases in between. Per germline, CDR1 SEHNR and CDR2 FQNEAQ (reference sequence). The CDR3 covers 15 residues. The CDR3 DNA reads TGTGCCAGCAGCCCCTGGGACAATCCTAACTATGGCTACACCTTC. It codes for CASSPWDNPNYGYTF.

The DNA for the CDR3 is TGTGCCAGCAGCTTGTCGGGGGTGGGTACTGAAGCTTTCTTT. As protein: CASSLSGVGTEAFF. This chain links TRBV5-4 with TRBJ1-1, with D perhaps matching TRBD1 (5 bases). This CDR3 comprises 14 residues. The germline CDR1 and CDR2 sequences are SGHNT and YYREEE (reference sequence). Trimming pared 1 base from V and 5 bases from J, leaving 12 bases between.

The sample holds a few counts of this clone. V and J are TRBV4-2 and TRBJ2-7; D not certain. This CDR3 comprises 15 residues. CDR1 is LGHNA and CDR2 is YNFKEQ in the germline V gene. Between the trimmed V and J ends, which lost 1 base and 1 base, there was a span of 11 bases. CDR3 region: CASSQAIEASYEQYF. The CDR3, as DNA: TGTGCCAGCAGCCAAGCGATTGAGGCGTCCTACGAGCAGTACTTC.

This chain links TRBV19 with TRBJ1-1, with D maybe TRBD1 (6 bases). The V end lost 7 bases, the J end lost 1 base, and 16 bases lay between the germline ends. CDR1 and CDR2 (germline): LNHDA, SQIVND (reference sequence). The CDR3 has 15 residues. CDR3 sequence (DNA): TGTGCCAGTACCCCCTATACAGGGACGAACACTGAAGCTTTCTTT. Protein: CASTPYTGTNTEAFF. Full variable domain (outside the CDR3, taken from reference TRBV19 and TRBJ1-1): DGGITQSPKYLFRKEGQNVTLSCEQNLNHDAMYWYRQDPGQGLRLIYYSQIVNDFQKGDIAEGYSVSREKKESFPLTVTSAQKNPTAFYLCASTPYTGTNTEAFFGQGTRLTVV.

V gene TRBV7-2 combines with J gene TRBJ1-5; tentatively, D is TRBD1 (5 bases). Germline assignment: CDR1 SGHTA and CDR2 FQGNSA. The V end was cut by 2 bases, the J end by 5 bases, with 10 bases between. The CDR3 totals 14 residues. The CDR3, as DNA: TGTGCCAGCAGCTTAACCAGGGAACATCAGCCCCAGCATTTT. Translating it yields CASSLTREHQPQHF.

The chain couples TRBV11-2 to TRBJ2-1; D is possibly TRBD2 (5 bases). From germline, CDR1 is SGHAT and CDR2 FQNNGV. This CDR3 has 16 amino acids. V gave up 0 bases and J gave up 6 bases, with 15 bases separating them. The CDR3: CASSLDPRRIGNEQFF. In DNA, the CDR3 is TGTGCCAGCAGCTTAGACCCCAGGAGGATTGGCAATGAGCAGTTCTTC.

The chain links TRBV19 to TRBJ1-6, with D uncertain. Trimming pared 8 bases from V and 0 bases from J, leaving 8 bases between. The CDR3 loop spans 14 amino acids. Germline V gene sequence: CDR1 LNHDA, CDR2 SQIVND (reference sequence). The CDR3 sequence is CASSFSSYNSPLHF. As DNA, the CDR3 is TGTGCCAGTTCATTCAGCTCCTATAATTCACCCCTCCACTTT.

The chain uses TRBV18 and TRBJ1-1, with D perhaps TRBD1 (6 bases). V was trimmed by 2 bases and J by 0 bases, leaving 7 bases between them. This CDR3 region has 14 residues. Germline V gene sequence: CDR1 KGHSH, CDR2 LQKENI. DNA for the CDR3: TGTGCCAGCTCACCAGGGGGCTTGAACACTGAAGCTTTCTTT. This encodes CASSPGGLNTEAFF.

The DNA for the CDR3 is TGTGCCAGCAGCGCGGGACTAGCGGGGGCCTTCGGGTTCAATGAGCAGTTCTTC. As protein: CASSAGLAGAFGFNEQFF. V and J are TRBV11-3 and TRBJ2-1, with 14 bases matching TRBD2. CDR1 is SGHNT and CDR2 is YENEEA in the germline V gene. The CDR3 length is 18 residues. The junction had 12 bases not matched to a gene; V was cut back by 5 bases and J by 6 bases.